The present TCR beta chain was sequenced within a study of blood T cell repertoires in COVID-19. At the level of the study: Specimens from acute and convalescent COVID-19 originated in the United States, Italy and Spain.

The Seattle patients joined while their infection was active and were tracked longitudinally afterward. The CDR3 is 16 amino acids. Unmatched junction bases numbered 9, after V lost 5 bases and J lost 3 bases. Germline V gives CDR1 MDHEN, CDR2 SYDVKM. In the source study's methods: Reference gene primer amplification yielded estimated nucleated cell counts. This table comes from immunoSEQ multiplex PCR, and its TCRdb copy is limited to in-frame clones, with some not included. V, J and clone size are taken as reported in that table, and D and trimming were inferred from the DNA itself. This table holds about 480,000 clones, less than 90% found once.

The sequenced material came from peripheral blood. This chain joins TRBV28 and TRBJ2-4; 8 positions agree with TRBD2. The sequence was collected from a woman between 50 and 59 years old with COVID-19, enrolled during active disease. DNA of the CDR3: TGTGCCAGCAGTCCGGGGGGGGAGGATGGCAAAAACATTCAGTACTTC. Its protein is CASSPGGEDGKNIQYF.